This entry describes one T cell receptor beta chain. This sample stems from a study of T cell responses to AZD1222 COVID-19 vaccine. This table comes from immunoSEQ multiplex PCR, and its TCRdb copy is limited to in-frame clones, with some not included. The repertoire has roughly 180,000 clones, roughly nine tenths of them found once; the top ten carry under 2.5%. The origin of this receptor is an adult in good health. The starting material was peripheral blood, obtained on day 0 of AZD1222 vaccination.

CDR3 loop: CASSLEALTSYNEQFF. The CDR3 DNA follows: TGTGCCAGCAGCTTAGAAGCCCTTACCTCCTACAATGAGCAGTTCTTC. The chain employs TRBV7-2 and TRBJ2-1; no reliable D call. Trimming left V 1 base short and J 0 bases short, with 10 bases between. The CDR3 is 16 amino acids. The germline gives CDR1 SGHTA, CDR2 FQGNSA.